The next 25 T cell receptor beta chains were all read from a single sample in a study of shared T cell receptors in the human thymus. Libraries were prepared by immunoSEQ multiplex PCR; TCRdb keeps only in-frame clonotypes and omits some of them. This sample has roughly 660,000 clones, with 88% found just once. This sample also belongs to another study, concerning human thymus T cells.

The sample taken for sequencing was thymocytes. These receptors were collected from a boy under three years old with a congenital heart defect.

This chain connects TRBV27 to TRBJ2-1; TRBD2 agrees at 9 bases. The V and J ends lost 11 bases and 1 base, in that order; junction bases with no gene match: 6. Germline V gene sequence: CDR1 MNHEY, CDR2 SMNVEV (reference sequence). The CDR3 sequence is 14 residues long. The DNA for the CDR3 is TGTGCCGCCCGACTAGCGGCTTCCTACAATGAGCAGTTCTTC. Protein: CAARLAASYNEQFF.

CDR3 protein: CASRYKTVSRVPYNEQFF. The DNA of the CDR3 is TGTGCCAGCAGATATAAGACAGTCTCGAGAGTACCGTACAATGAGCAGTTCTTC. The chain has TRBV27 and TRBJ2-1; maybe TRBD1 (5 bases). Germline CDR1 is MNHEY and CDR2 is SMNVEV (reference sequence). The CDR3 covers 18 residues. V dropped 6 bases and J dropped 4 bases, with 25 bases sitting between them.

This chain uses TRBV11-3 with TRBJ2-1; TRBD2 agrees at 11 bases. The CDR3 is 16 amino acids. Germline V lookup: CDR1 SGHNT, CDR2 YENEEA. The V gene end was trimmed by 4 bases and the J gene end by 4 bases; junction bases not matched to a gene: 6. The CDR3 spells CASSSRLAGPYNEQFF. CDR3 nucleotide sequence: TGTGCCAGCAGCTCAAGACTAGCGGGACCATACAATGAGCAGTTCTTC. Full variable domain (rest looked up from reference TRBV11-3 and TRBJ2-1): EAGVVQSPRYKIIEKKQPVAFWCNPISGHNTLYWYLQNLGQGPELLIRYENEEAVDDSQLPKDRFSAERLKGVDSTLKIQPAELGDSAVYLCASSSRLAGPYNEQFFGPGTRLTVL.

The chain couples TRBV7-2 to TRBJ2-7, with D possibly matching TRBD1 (6 bases). This CDR3 is built from 15 residues. In germline, CDR1 is SGHTA, CDR2 FQGNSA. The V end lost 3 bases, the J end lost 1 base, and 13 bases lay between the germline ends. CDR3 residues: CASSLEGGWSYEQYF. The CDR3 region has the DNA TGTGCCAGCAGCTTGGAAGGGGGATGGTCCTACGAGCAGTACTTC.

CDR3 amino acids: CASSDEGGETQYF. For the CDR3, the DNA is TGTGCCAGCAGTGACGAGGGCGGAGAGACCCAGTACTTC. The chain carries TRBV2 and TRBJ2-5; a possible D gene is TRBD2 (5 bases). The V end was cut by 3 bases, the J end by 4 bases, with 9 bases between. The CDR3 spans 13 residues. Germline lookup yields CDR1 SNHLY and CDR2 FYNNEI. Supplemented by reference TRBV2 and TRBJ2-5, the full variable domain reads EPEVTQTPSHQVTQMGQEVILRCVPISNHLYFYWYRQILGQKVEFLVSFYNNEISEKSEIFDDQFSVERPDGSNFTLKIRSTKLEDSAMYFCASSDEGGETQYFGPGTRLLVL.

V gene TRBV4-1 combines with J gene TRBJ2-5; possibly TRBD1 for D (6 bases). The CDR3 has 13 amino acids. With 6 bases removed from V and 1 base from J, the gap between germline ends came to 9 bases. From germline, CDR1 is MGHRA and CDR2 YSYEKL. For the CDR3, the DNA is TGCGCCAGCAGTGGGGGCGTCCAAGAGACCCAGTACTTC. The encoded protein is CASSGGVQETQYF.

This clone has only one observation. The genes are TRBV6-5 and TRBJ2-7, with a possible D match to TRBD1 (5 bases). Germline CDR1 reads MNHEY; CDR2 reads SVGAGI. The CDR3 sequence is 12 residues long. V was clipped by 6 bases and J by 0 bases, with 6 bases between them. In nucleotides, the CDR3 is TGTGCCAGCAGGGACATCTCCTACGAGCAGTACTTC. Its protein is CASRDISYEQYF.

This chain connects TRBV28 to TRBJ2-4; 9 nucleotides agree with TRBD2. The CDR3 consists of 23 residues. CDR1 is MDHEN, CDR2 SYDVKM, per germline. V gave up 5 bases and J gave up 0 bases; unmatched junction bases: 26. The CDR3 sequence is CASSPEAERREGRRGLAKNIQYF. CDR3 nucleotide sequence: TGTGCCAGCAGTCCCGAGGCAGAACGGCGGGAGGGCCGAAGGGGGCTAGCCAAAAACATTCAGTACTTC. Drawing the rest from reference TRBV28 and TRBJ2-4, the complete variable domain is DVKVTQSSRYLVKRTGEKVFLECVQDMDHENMFWYRQDPGLGLRLIYFSYDVKMKEKGDIPEGYSVSREKKERFSLILESASTNQTSMYLCASSPEAERREGRRGLAKNIQYFGAGTRLSVL.

In DNA form, the CDR3 reads TGCGCCAGCAGCCAAGAGATCCAGGACAGGCCGGTCTACGAGCAGTACTTC. Translation: CASSQEIQDRPVYEQYF. The chain couples TRBV4-3 to TRBJ2-7; 7 bases agree with TRBD1. Losses at the gene ends were 0 bases for V and 3 bases for J; bases not matched to a gene: 11. The CDR3 length is 17 residues. Germline values: CDR1 LGHNA, CDR2 YSLEER.

The chain joins TRBV30 to TRBJ1-2, with D hard to call. Germline V gene data show CDR1 as GTSNPN and CDR2 as SVGIG (reference sequence). The length of the CDR3 is 13 residues. Trimming pared 0 bases from V and 8 bases from J, leaving 13 bases between. For the CDR3, the DNA is TGTGCCTGGAGTGTAGTGGGCGTACGGGGCTACACCTTC. It codes for CAWSVVGVRGYTF.

The chain employs TRBV27 and TRBJ2-7; 9 bases fit TRBD2. Germline CDR1 is MNHEY and CDR2 is SMNVEV (reference sequence). V lost 3 bases, J lost 4 bases, and 7 bases stayed unmatched. CDR3 length equals 15 residues. CDR3 DNA: TGTGCCAGCAGTTTTAGTAGCGGGAGATGGTACGAGCAGTACTTC. Encoded protein: CASSFSSGRWYEQYF.

The rearrangement joins TRBV10-2 to TRBJ2-1; 11 nucleotides line up with TRBD2. J was trimmed by 4 bases and V by 0 bases; bases with no gene match: 2. Germline loops: CDR1 WSHSY, CDR2 SAAADI. CDR3 length equals 16 residues. CDR3 sequence reads: CASSESTSGMYNEQFF. CDR3 coding DNA: TGCGCCAGCAGTGAGTCGACTAGCGGGATGTACAATGAGCAGTTCTTC.

This chain uses TRBV18 with TRBJ2-5; maybe TRBD1 (5 bases). This CDR3 spans 14 amino acids. Germline lookup yields CDR1 KGHSH and CDR2 LQKENI. Trimming stripped 0 bases from V and 4 bases from J, with 9 bases between. The CDR3 DNA reads TGTGCCAGCTCACCACCGTCAGGGCCAGAGACCCAGTACTTC. Translating gives CASSPPSGPETQYF.

The chain uses TRBV5-1 and TRBJ2-3, with D possibly being TRBD2 (6 bases). CDR3 length equals 15 residues. The germline gives CDR1 SGHRS, CDR2 YFSETQ. Trimming left V 3 bases short and J 3 bases short, with 14 bases between. This CDR3 is CASSSYSGVTDTQYF. The CDR3 DNA sequence: TGCGCCAGCAGCTCGTATAGCGGAGTAACAGATACGCAGTATTTT.

The chain recombines TRBV2 with TRBJ2-2; no definite D call. Trimming took off 4 bases at V and 2 bases at J, with 17 bases between the two ends. CDR1 and CDR2 (germline): SNHLY, FYNNEI. The CDR3 spans 17 residues. The CDR3 DNA is TGTGCCAGCAGTGTTGACACCCCTATCCCAAACACCGGGGAGCTGTTTTTT. Amino acid sequence: CASSVDTPIPNTGELFF.

This clone was seen more than once but under ten times. The chain joins TRBV4-2 to TRBJ2-7; 8 bases agree with TRBD1. Germline CDR1 is LGHNA and CDR2 is YNFKEQ. V was clipped by 6 bases and J by 5 bases; unmatched bases: 6. The CDR3 has 13 amino acids. The CDR3 reads CASSPGQDDEQYF. The CDR3 bases are TGTGCCAGCAGTCCGGGACAGGACGACGAGCAGTACTTC.

J is TRBJ2-3 and V is TRBV27; 10 nucleotides line up with TRBD2. Germline CDR1 and CDR2: MNHEY and SMNVEV (reference sequence). The CDR3 length is 19 residues. The V gene end was trimmed by 0 bases and the J gene end by 5 bases; junction bases not matched to a gene: 14. The CDR3 reads CASSLSSLAGAEVGDTQYF. The CDR3 region has the DNA TGTGCCAGCAGTTTATCGAGCCTAGCGGGAGCAGAGGTGGGAGATACGCAGTATTTT.

The V gene is TRBV7-2, the J gene TRBJ1-5; 8 nucleotides match TRBD1. This CDR3 comprises 17 residues. Germline V lookup: CDR1 SGHTA, CDR2 FQGNSA. V lost 5 bases, J lost 5 bases, and 14 bases stayed unmatched. The CDR3 protein is CASSPRGSVQGDQPQHF. CDR3 DNA: TGTGCCAGCAGCCCCCGGGGATCCGTACAGGGGGATCAGCCCCAGCATTTT. Complete variable domain (other parts from reference TRBV7-2 and TRBJ1-5): GAGVSQSPSNKVTEKGKDVELRCDPISGHTALYWYRQSLGQGLEFLIYFQGNSAPDKSGLPSDRFSAERTGGSVSTLTIQRTQQEDSAVYLCASSPRGSVQGDQPQHFGDGTRLSIL.

This chain joins TRBV6-5 and TRBJ2-7; perhaps TRBD2 as D (6 bases). The V and J ends lost 6 bases and 5 bases respectively, with 20 bases between them. The CDR3 contains 15 residues. In germline, CDR1 is MNHEY, CDR2 SVGAGI. CDR3 protein: CASRRPGLTVNEQYF. CDR3 coding DNA: TGTGCCAGCAGGCGTCCGGGACTCACTGTCAACGAGCAGTACTTC.

The J gene is TRBJ2-5, the V gene TRBV11-2; D is unresolved. V lost 2 bases to trimming and J lost 1 base, with 8 bases between them. The CDR3 sequence is 14 residues long. Germline lookup yields CDR1 SGHAT and CDR2 FQNNGV. The CDR3 nucleotides are TGTGCCAGCAGCTTAAGGAGTCGCCAAGAGACCCAGTACTTC. Translating gives CASSLRSRQETQYF.

V usage is TRBV7-6 and J usage is TRBJ2-5; 8 nucleotides agree with TRBD2. This CDR3 has 16 residues. V lost 5 bases and J lost 5; bases outside the gene matches: 13. Per the germline V gene, CDR1 is SGHVS and CDR2 is FNYEAQ. For the CDR3, the DNA is TGTGCCAGCAGCAAGACTAGCGAGGAAGCCCAGGAGACCCAGTACTTC. Protein product: CASSKTSEEAQETQYF.

This chain connects TRBV28 to TRBJ2-4; a weak D match, TRBD1 (7 bases). Germline V lookup: CDR1 MDHEN, CDR2 SYDVKM. V lost 10 bases and J 15 bases, leaving 28 bases between the germline ends. This CDR3 is 14 amino acids long. The CDR3 sequence: CATPKEGQRRFWYF. CDR3 coding DNA: TGTGCCACCCCCAAGGAGGGACAGAGGCGTTTTTGGTACTTC.

The rearrangement uses TRBV2 and TRBJ2-1; 7 nucleotides align to TRBD2. With V trimmed by 6 bases and J by 10 bases, 0 bases remained unmatched. The CDR3 runs to 10 residues. The V gene's germline CDR1 is SNHLY and CDR2 FYNNEI. CDR3 loop: CASSGGEQFF. The CDR3 DNA reads as TGTGCCAGCAGCGGGGGGGAGCAGTTCTTC. Using reference TRBV2 and TRBJ2-1 for the parts outside the CDR3, the full variable domain is EPEVTQTPSHQVTQMGQEVILRCVPISNHLYFYWYRQILGQKVEFLVSFYNNEISEKSEIFDDQFSVERPDGSNFTLKIRSTKLEDSAMYFCASSGGEQFFGPGTRLTVL.

V usage is TRBV7-9 and J usage is TRBJ2-3; 10 bases agree with TRBD2. In germline, CDR1 is SEHNR, CDR2 FQNEAQ (reference sequence). The CDR3 contains 16 residues. V shed 4 bases, J shed 0 bases, and the junction held 4 bases outside the gene matches. The CDR3 spells CASSSGLAESTDTQYF. In DNA, the CDR3 is TGTGCCAGCAGCTCAGGACTAGCGGAGAGCACAGATACGCAGTATTTT.

This clone was observed a handful of times. The chain employs TRBV2 and TRBJ1-4, with a possible D match to TRBD1 (5 bases). The germline gives CDR1 SNHLY, CDR2 FYNNEI. The CDR3 covers 14 residues. Trimming stripped 8 bases from V and 4 bases from J, with 14 bases between. The CDR3 sequence: CASSGGTHNEKLFF. DNA for the CDR3: TGTGCCAGCTCGGGCGGGACCCATAATGAAAAACTGTTTTTT. The whole variable domain, remainder taken from reference TRBV2 and TRBJ1-4, is EPEVTQTPSHQVTQMGQEVILRCVPISNHLYFYWYRQILGQKVEFLVSFYNNEISEKSEIFDDQFSVERPDGSNFTLKIRSTKLEDSAMYFCASSGGTHNEKLFFGSGTQLSVL.